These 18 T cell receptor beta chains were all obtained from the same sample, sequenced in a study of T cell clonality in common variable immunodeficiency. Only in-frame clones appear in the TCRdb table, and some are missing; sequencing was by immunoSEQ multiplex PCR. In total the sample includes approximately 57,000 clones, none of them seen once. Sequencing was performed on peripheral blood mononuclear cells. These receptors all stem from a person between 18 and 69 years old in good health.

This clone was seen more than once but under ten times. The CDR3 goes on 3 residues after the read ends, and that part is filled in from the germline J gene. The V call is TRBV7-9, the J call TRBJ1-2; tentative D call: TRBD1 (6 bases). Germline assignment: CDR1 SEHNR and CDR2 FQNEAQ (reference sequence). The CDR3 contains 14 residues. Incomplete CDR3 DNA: TGTGCCAGCAGCGATCGGGACACCTACTACGAC. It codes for CASSDRDTYYD. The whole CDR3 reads CASSDRDTYYDYTF.

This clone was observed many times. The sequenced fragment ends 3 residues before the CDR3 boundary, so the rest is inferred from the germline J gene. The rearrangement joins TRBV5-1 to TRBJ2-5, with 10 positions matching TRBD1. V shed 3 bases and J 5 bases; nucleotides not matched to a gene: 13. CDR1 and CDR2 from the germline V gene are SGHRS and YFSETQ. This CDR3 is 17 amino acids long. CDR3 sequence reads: CASSSPRTGGFVETQYF. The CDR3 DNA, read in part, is TGCGCCAGCAGCTCACCTCGGACAGGGGGGTTCGTCGAGACC.

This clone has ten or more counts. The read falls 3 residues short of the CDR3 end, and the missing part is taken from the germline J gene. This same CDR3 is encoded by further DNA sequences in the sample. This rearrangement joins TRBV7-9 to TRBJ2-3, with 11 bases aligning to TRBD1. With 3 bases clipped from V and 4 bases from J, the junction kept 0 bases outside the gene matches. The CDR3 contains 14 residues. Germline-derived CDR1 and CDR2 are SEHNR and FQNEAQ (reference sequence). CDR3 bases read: TGTGCCAGCAGCTTGGGACAGGGGGCAGATACG. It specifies CASSLGQGADT. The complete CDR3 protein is CASSLGQGADTQYF.

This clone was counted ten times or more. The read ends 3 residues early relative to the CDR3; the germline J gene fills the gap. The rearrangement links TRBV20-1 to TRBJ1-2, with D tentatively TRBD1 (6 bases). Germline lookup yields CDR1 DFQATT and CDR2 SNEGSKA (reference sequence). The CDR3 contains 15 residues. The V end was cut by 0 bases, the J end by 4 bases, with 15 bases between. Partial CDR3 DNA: TGCAGTGCTAGAGACTCAGGGAGGGGGACCTATGGC. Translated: CSARDSGRGTYG. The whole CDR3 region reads CSARDSGRGTYGYTF.

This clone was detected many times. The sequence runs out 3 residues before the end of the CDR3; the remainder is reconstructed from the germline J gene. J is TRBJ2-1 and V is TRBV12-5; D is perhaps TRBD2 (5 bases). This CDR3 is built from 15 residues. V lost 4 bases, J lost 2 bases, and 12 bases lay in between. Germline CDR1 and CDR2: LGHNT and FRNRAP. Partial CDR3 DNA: TGTGCTAGTGGTTCTTCGGACTTCCCCTACAATGAG. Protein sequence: CASGSSDFPYNE. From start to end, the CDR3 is CASGSSDFPYNEQFF. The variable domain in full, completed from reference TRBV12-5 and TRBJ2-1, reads DARVTQTPRHKVTEMGQEVTMRCQPILGHNTVFWYRQTMMQGLELLAYFRNRAPLDDSGMPKDRFSAEMPDATLATLKIQPSEPRDSAVYFCASGSSDFPYNEQFFGPGTRLTVL.

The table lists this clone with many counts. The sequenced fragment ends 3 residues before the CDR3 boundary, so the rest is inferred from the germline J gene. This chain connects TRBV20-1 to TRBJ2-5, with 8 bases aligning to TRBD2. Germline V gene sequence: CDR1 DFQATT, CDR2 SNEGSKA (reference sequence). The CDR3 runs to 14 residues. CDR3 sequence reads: CSAREPSGSPTQYF. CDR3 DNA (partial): TGCAGTGCTAGAGAGCCAAGCGGGAGCCCCACC.

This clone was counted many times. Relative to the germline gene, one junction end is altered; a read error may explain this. CDR3 DNA, as far as it was read: TGTGCCAGTAGTATGGTCCGACTGAACGCTGAA. This codes for CASSMVRLNAE. From start to end, the CDR3 is CASSMVRLNAEAFF. V usage is TRBV19 and J usage is TRBJ1-1; D uncertain. Coverage ceases 3 residues before the CDR3 finishes, and the germline J gene fills in the end. The CDR3 length is 14 residues. Germline CDR1 and CDR2: LNHDA and SQIVND (reference sequence).

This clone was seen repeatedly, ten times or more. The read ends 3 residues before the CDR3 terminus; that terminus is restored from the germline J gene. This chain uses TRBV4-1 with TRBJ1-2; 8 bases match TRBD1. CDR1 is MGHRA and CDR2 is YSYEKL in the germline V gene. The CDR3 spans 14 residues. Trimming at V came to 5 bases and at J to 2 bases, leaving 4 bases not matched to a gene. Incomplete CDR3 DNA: TGCGCCAGCAGCGCCAGGACAGGGAACTATGGC. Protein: CASSARTGNYG. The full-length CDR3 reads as CASSARTGNYGYTF.

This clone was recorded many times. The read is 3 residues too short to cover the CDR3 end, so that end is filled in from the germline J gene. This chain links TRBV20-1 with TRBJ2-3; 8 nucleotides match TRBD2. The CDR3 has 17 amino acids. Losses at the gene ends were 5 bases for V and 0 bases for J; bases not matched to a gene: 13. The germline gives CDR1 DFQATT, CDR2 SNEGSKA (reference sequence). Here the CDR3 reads CSAPDWSTGGSTDTQYF. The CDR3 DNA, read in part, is TGCAGTGCTCCGGACTGGTCGACGGGGGGGAGCACAGATACG.

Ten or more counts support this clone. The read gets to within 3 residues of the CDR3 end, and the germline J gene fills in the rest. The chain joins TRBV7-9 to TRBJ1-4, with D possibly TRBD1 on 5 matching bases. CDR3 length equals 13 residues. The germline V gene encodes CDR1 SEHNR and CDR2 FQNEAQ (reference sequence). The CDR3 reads CASSSAFGAKLFF. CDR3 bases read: TGTGCCAGCAGCTCCGCTTTTGGGGCCAAA.

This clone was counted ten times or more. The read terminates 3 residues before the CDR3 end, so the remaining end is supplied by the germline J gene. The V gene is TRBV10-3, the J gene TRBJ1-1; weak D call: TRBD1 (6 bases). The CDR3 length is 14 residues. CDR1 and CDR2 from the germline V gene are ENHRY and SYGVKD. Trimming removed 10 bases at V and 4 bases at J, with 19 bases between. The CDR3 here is CATNTRGVGTEAFF. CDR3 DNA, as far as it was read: TGTGCCACCAACACCAGGGGTGTGGGCACTGAA.

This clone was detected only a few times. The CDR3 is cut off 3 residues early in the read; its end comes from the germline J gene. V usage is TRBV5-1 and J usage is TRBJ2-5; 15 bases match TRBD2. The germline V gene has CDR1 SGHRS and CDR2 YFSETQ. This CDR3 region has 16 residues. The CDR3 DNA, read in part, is TGCGCCAGCAGATCGGGACTAGCGGGGGGCACAGATACC. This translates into CASRSGLAGGTDT. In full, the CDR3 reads CASRSGLAGGTDTQYF. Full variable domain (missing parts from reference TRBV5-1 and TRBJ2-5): KAGVTQTPRYLIKTRGQQVTLSCSPISGHRSVSWYQQTPGQGLQFLFEYFSETQRNKGNFPGRFSGRQFSNSRSEMNVSTLELGDSALYLCASRSGLAGGTDTQYFGPGTRLLVL.

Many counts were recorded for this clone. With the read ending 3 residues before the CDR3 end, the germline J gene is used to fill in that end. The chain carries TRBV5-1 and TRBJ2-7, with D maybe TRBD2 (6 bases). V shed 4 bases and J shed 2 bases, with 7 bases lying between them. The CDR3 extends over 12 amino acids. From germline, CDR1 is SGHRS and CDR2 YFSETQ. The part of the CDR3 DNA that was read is TGCGCCAGCAGCCCGGGGGCCTACGAG. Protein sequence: CASSPGAYE. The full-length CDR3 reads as CASSPGAYEQYF.

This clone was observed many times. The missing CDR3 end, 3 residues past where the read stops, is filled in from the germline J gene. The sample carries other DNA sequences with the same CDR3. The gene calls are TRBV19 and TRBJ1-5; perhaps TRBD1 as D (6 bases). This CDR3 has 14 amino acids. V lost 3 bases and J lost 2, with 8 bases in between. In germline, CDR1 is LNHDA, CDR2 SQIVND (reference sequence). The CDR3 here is CASSIAGGNQPQHF. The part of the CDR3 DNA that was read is TGTGCCAGTAGTATTGCAGGGGGCAATCAGCCC.

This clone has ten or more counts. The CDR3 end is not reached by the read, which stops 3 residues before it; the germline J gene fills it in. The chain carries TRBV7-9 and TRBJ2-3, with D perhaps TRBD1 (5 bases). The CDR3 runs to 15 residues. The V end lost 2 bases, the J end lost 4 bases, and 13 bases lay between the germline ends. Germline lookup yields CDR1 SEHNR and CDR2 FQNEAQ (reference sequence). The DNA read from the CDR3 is TGTGCCAGCAGCTTATTATCTCAGGGCCCAGATACG. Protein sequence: CASSLLSQGPDT. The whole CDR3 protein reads CASSLLSQGPDTQYF.

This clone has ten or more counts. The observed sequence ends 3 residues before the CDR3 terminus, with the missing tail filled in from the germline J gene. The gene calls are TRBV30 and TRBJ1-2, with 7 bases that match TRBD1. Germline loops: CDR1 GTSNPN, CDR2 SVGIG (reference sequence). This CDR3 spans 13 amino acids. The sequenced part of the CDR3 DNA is TGTGCCTGGAGTGTGGCAGGGGGTTTGGGC. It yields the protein CAWSVAGGLG. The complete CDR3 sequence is CAWSVAGGLGYTF.

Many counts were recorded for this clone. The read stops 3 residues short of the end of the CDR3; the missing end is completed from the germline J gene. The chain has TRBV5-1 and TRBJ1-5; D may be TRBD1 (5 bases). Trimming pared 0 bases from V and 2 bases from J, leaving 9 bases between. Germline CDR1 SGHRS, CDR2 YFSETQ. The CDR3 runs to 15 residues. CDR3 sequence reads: CASSLDGRGNQPQHF. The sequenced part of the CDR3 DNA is TGCGCCAGCAGCTTGGATGGCAGGGGCAATCAGCCC.

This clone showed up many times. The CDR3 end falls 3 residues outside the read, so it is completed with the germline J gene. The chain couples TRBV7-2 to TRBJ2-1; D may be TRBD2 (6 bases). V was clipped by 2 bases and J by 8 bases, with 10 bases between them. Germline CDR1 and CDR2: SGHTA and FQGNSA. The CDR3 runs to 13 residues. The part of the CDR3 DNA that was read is TGTGCCAGCAGCTTAACTAGCCTCCATGAG. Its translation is CASSLTSLHE. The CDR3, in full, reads CASSLTSLHEQFF.